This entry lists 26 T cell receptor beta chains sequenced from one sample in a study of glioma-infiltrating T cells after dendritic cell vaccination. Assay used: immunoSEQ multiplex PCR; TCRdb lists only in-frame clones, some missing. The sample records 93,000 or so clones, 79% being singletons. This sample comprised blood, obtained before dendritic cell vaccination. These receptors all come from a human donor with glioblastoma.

The CDR3 reads CAWSRDSGSGNTIYF. The CDR3 DNA reads as TGTGCCTGGAGTCGGGACAGTGGCTCTGGAAACACCATATATTTT. The genes are TRBV30 and TRBJ1-3; the match to TRBD1 covers 7 bases. The germline gives CDR1 GTSNPN, CDR2 SVGIG (reference sequence). The CDR3 is 15 residues long. Trimming took 2 bases from V and 0 from J; bases not matched to a gene: 4. The full variable domain, rest sourced from reference TRBV30 and TRBJ1-3, is SQTIHQWPATLVQPVGSPLSLECTVEGTSNPNLYWYRQAAGRGLQLLFYSVGIGQISSEVPQNLSASRPQDRQFILSSKKLLLSDSGFYLCAWSRDSGSGNTIYFGEGSWLTVV.

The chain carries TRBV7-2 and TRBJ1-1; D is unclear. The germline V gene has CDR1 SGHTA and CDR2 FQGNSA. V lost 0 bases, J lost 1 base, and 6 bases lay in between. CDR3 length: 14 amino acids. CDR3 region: CASSLARQNTEAFF. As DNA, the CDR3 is TGTGCCAGCAGCTTAGCGCGCCAGAACACTGAAGCTTTCTTT.

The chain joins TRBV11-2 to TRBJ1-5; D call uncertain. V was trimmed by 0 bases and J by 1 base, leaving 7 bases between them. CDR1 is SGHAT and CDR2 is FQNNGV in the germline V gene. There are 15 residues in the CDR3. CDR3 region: CASSLDGRSNQPQHF. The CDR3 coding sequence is TGTGCCAGCAGCTTAGATGGGAGAAGCAATCAGCCCCAGCATTTT. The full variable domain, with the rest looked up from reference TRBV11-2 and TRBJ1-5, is EAGVAQSPRYKIIEKRQSVAFWCNPISGHATLYWYQQILGQGPKLLIQFQNNGVVDDSQLPKDRFSAERLKGVDSTLKIQPAKLEDSAVYLCASSLDGRSNQPQHFGDGTRLSIL.

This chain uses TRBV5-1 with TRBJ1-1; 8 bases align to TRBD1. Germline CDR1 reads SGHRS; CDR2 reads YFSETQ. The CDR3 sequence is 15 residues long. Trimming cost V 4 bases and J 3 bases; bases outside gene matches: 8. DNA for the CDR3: TGCGCCAGCAGCAGACAGGGGACCCAAGACACTGAAGCTTTCTTT. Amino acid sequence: CASSRQGTQDTEAFF.

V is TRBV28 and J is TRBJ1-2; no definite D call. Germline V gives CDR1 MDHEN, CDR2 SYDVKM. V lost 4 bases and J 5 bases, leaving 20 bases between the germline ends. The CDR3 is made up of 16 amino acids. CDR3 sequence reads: CASSSPSGLDTYGYTF. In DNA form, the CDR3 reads TGTGCCAGCAGTTCGCCTTCTGGACTCGACACTTATGGCTACACCTTC.

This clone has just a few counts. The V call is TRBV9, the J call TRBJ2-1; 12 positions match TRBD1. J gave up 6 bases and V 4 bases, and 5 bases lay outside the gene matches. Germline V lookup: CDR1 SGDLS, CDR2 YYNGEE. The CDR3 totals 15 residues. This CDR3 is CASSMGQGARNEQFF. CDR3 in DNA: TGTGCCAGCAGCATGGGACAGGGGGCACGCAATGAGCAGTTCTTC.

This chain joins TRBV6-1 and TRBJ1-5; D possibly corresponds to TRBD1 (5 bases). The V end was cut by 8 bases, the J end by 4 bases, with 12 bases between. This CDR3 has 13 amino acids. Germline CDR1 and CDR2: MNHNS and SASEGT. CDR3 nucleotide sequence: TGTGCCAGCCGGATTGGGGGGAATCAGCCCCAGCATTTT. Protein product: CASRIGGNQPQHF.

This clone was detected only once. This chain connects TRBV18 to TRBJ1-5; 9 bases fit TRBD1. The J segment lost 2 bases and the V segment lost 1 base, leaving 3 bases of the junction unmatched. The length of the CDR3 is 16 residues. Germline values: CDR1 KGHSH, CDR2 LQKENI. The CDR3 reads CASSPQGTGRNQPQHF. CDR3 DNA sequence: TGTGCCAGCTCACCACAAGGGACAGGGCGCAATCAGCCCCAGCATTTT.

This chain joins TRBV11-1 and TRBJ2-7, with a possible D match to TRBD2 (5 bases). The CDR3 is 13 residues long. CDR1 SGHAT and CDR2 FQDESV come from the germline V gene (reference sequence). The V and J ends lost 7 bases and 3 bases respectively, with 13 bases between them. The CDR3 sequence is CASTRGLHYEQYF. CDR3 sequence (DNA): TGTGCCAGCACCCGAGGGCTACACTACGAGCAGTACTTC.

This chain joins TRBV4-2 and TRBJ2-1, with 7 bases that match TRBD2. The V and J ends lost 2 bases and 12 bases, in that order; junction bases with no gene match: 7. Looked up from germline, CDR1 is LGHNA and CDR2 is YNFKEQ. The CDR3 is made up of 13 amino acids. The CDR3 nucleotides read TGTGCCAGCAGCCAATCGAGGGCTAGCGGGCAGTTCTTC. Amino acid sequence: CASSQSRASGQFF.

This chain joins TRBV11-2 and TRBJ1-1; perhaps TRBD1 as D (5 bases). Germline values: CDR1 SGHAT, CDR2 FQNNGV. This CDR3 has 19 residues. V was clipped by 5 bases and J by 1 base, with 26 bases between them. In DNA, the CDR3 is TGTGCCAGCAGCGTGGGGGGGAGGGTGAAAACGACAGAGAACACTGAAGCTTTCTTT. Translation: CASSVGGRVKTTENTEAFF.

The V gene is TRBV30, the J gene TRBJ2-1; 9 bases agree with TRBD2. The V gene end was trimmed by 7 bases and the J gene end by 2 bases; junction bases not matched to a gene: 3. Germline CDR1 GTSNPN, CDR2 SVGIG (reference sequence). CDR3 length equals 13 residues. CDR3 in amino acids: CAYAGGTYNEQFF. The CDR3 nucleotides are TGTGCCTACGCGGGGGGGACCTACAATGAGCAGTTCTTC.

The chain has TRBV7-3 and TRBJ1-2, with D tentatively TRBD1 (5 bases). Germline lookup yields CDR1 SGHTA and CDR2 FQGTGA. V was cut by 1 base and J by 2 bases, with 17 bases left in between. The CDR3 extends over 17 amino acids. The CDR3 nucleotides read TGTGCCAGCAGCTTAAGTTCGGTGGGACTCCTAAACTATGGCTACACCTTC. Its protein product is CASSLSSVGLLNYGYTF.

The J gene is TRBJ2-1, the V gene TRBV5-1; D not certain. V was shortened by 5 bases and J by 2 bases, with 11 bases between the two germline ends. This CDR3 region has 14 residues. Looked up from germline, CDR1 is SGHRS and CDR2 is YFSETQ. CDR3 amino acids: CASSPGPTYNEQFF. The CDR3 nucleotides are TGCGCCAGCAGTCCGGGTCCGACCTACAATGAGCAGTTCTTC.

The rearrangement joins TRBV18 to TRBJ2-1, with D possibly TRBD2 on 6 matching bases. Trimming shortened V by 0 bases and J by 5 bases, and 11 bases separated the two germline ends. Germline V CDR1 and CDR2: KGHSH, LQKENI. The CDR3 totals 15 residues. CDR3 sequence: CASSPPVREDNEQFF. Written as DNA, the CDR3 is TGTGCCAGCTCACCACCGGTGCGGGAAGACAATGAGCAGTTCTTC.

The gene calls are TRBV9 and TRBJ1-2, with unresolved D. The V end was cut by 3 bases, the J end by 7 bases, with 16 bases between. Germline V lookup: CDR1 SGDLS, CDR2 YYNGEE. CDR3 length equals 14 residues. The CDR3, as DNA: TGTGCCAGCAGCGGTATCGGGGAATGGAGTGGCTACACCTTC. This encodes CASSGIGEWSGYTF.

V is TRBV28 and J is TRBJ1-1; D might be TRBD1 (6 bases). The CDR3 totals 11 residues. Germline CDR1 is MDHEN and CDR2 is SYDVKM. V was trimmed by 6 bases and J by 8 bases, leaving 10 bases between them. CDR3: CASSQGFEAFF. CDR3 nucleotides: TGTGCCAGCAGCCAGGGGTTCGAAGCTTTCTTT. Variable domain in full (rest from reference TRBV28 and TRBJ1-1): DVKVTQSSRYLVKRTGEKVFLECVQDMDHENMFWYRQDPGLGLRLIYFSYDVKMKEKGDIPEGYSVSREKKERFSLILESASTNQTSMYLCASSQGFEAFFGQGTRLTVV.

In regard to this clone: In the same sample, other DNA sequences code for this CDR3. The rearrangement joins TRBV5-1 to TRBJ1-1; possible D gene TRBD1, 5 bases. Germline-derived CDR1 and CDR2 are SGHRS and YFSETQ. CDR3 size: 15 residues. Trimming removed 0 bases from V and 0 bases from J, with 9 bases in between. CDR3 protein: CASSLDGGVNTEAFF. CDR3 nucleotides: TGCGCCAGCAGCTTGGATGGGGGGGTGAACACTGAAGCTTTCTTT.

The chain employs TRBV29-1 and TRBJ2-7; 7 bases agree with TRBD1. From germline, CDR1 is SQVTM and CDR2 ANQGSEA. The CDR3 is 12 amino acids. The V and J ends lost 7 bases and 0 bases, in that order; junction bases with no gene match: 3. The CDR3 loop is CSAAGGSYEQYF. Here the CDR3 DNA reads TGCAGCGCCGCAGGGGGCTCCTACGAGCAGTACTTC.

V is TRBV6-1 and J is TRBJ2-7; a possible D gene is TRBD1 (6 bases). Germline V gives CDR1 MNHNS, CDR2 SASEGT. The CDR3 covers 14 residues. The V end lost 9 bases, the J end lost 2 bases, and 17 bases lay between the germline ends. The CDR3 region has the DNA TGTGCCAGTCCCAGGGGTTCAGGGACCTACGAGCAGTACTTC. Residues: CASPRGSGTYEQYF.

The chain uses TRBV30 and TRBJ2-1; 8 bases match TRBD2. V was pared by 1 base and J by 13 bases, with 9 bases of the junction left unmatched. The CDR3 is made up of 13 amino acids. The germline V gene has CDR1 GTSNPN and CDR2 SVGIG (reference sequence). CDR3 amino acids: CAWSALREGSQFF. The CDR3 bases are TGTGCCTGGAGTGCCCTTCGGGAGGGATCTCAGTTCTTC.

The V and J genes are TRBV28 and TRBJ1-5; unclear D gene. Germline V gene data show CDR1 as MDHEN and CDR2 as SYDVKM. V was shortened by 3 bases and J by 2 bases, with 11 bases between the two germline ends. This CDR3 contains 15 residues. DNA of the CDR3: TGTGCCAGCAGTTTGATTGGTCGGGGCAATCAGCCCCAGCATTTT. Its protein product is CASSLIGRGNQPQHF.

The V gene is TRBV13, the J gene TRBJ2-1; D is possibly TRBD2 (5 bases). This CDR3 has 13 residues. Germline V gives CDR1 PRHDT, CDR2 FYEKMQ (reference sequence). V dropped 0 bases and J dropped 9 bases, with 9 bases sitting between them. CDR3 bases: TGTGCCAGCAGCTTAGGGAGGGTTACTGAGCAGTTCTTC. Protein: CASSLGRVTEQFF.

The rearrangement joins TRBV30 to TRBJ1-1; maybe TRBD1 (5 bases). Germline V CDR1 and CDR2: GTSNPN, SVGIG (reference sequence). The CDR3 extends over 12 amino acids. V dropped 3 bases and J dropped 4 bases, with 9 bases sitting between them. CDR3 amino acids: CAWRRQGTEAFF. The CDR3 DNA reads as TGTGCCTGGAGGCGGCAGGGCACTGAAGCTTTCTTT.

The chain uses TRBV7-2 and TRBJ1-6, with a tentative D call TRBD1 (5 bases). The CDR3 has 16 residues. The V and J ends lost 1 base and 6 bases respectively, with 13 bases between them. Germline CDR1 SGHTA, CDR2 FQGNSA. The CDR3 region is CASSLGAGRINSPLHF. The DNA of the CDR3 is TGTGCCAGCAGCTTAGGGGCAGGGCGGATTAATTCACCCCTCCACTTT.

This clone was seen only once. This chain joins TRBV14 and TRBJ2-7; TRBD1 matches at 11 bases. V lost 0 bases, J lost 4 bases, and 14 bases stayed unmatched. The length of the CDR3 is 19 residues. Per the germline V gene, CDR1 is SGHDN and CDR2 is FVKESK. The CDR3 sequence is CASSQDSLFWTGGSYEQYF. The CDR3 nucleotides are TGTGCCAGCAGCCAAGATTCCCTGTTTTGGACAGGGGGCAGTTACGAGCAGTACTTC.